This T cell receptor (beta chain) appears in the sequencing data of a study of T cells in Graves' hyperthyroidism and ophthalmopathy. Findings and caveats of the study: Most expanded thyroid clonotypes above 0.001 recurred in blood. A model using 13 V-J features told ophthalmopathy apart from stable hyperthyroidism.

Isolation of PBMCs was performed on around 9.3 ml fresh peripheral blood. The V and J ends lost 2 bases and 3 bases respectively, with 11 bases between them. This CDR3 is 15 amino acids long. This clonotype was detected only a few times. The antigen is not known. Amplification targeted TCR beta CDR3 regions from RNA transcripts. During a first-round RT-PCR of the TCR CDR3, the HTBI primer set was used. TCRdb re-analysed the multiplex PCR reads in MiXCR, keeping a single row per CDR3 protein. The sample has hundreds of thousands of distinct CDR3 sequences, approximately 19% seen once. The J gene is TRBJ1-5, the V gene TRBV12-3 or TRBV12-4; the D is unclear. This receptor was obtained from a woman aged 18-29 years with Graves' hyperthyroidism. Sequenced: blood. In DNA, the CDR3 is TGTGCCAGCAGTTTACGACGGGTACACAATCAGCCCCAGCATTTT. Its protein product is CASSLRRVHNQPQHF.